The 25 T cell receptor beta chains presented below share a single source sample, sequenced in a study of PD-1 blockade in classical Hodgkin lymphoma. Every patient relapsed after autologous stem cell transplantation, and brentuximab vedotin exposure varied. Assay used: immunoSEQ multiplex PCR; TCRdb lists only in-frame clones, some missing. The repertoire has about 17,000 clones, about 81% of them found once; the top ten carry around 25%. This specimen consisted of peripheral blood mononuclear cells (PBMCs), obtained before the second cycle of nivolumab. The receptors stem from a human donor with classical Hodgkin lymphoma.

The V gene is TRBV20-1, the J gene TRBJ2-5, with D possibly TRBD2 on 5 matching bases. CDR1 and CDR2 from the germline V gene are DFQATT and SNEGSKA (reference sequence). Trimming shortened V by 5 bases and J by 3 bases, and 7 bases separated the two germline ends. The CDR3 has 11 residues. The CDR3 bases are TGCAGTGCTCAACTAGAAGAGACCCAGTACTTC. Its protein is CSAQLEETQYF.

This clone was counted only a few times. This sequence joins TRBV30 and TRBJ1-5; D is ambiguous. Trimming cost V 5 bases and J 4 bases, with 9 bases left between them. From germline, CDR1 is GTSNPN and CDR2 SVGIG (reference sequence). The CDR3 length is 12 residues. The CDR3 region has the DNA TGTGCCTGGGAGACGGGGAATCAGCCCCAGCATTTT. Translation gives CAWETGNQPQHF.

The genes are TRBV9 and TRBJ1-4; maybe TRBD1 (6 bases). This CDR3 region has 15 residues. V was pared by 3 bases and J by 8 bases, with 17 bases between. Germline CDR1 is SGDLS and CDR2 is YYNGEE. The CDR3, as DNA: TGTGCCAGCAGCGGCGGAGGGGGGCTGAGAGAAAAACTGTTTTTT. Translated: CASSGGGGLREKLFF. The full variable domain, in which reference TRBV9 and TRBJ1-4 provide the parts outside the CDR3, is DSGVTQTPKHLITATGQRVTLRCSPRSGDLSVYWYQQSLDQGLQFLIQYYNGEERAKGNILERFSAQQFPDLHSELNLSSLELGDSALYFCASSGGGGLREKLFFGSGTQLSVL.

The V gene is TRBV20-1, the J gene TRBJ1-2; D remains ambiguous. Germline-derived CDR1 and CDR2 are DFQATT and SNEGSKA (reference sequence). Deletions cut 6 bases from V and 8 bases from J, with 10 bases between. The CDR3 loop spans 10 amino acids. The DNA for the CDR3 is TGCAGTGCGACGAGTGTAGGCTACACCTTC. Amino acid sequence: CSATSVGYTF.

CDR3: CASSYSHGSYEQYF. The CDR3 DNA follows: TGTGCCAGCAGTTACTCCCACGGCTCCTACGAGCAGTACTTC. The chain couples TRBV6-5 to TRBJ2-7; D is undetermined. The V gene lost 0 bases and the J gene lost 0 bases, with 6 bases spanning the gap. Germline CDR1 is MNHEY and CDR2 is SVGAGI. The CDR3 runs to 14 residues.

The chain combines TRBV11-2 with TRBJ2-2, with D hard to call. The CDR3 runs 15 residues. In germline, CDR1 is SGHAT, CDR2 FQNNGV. Trimming removed 3 bases at V and 6 bases at J, with 14 bases between. In nucleotides, the CDR3 is TGTGCCAGCAGCTTTTTGGCGTCCGCAGCCGGGGAGCTGTTTTTT. This encodes CASSFLASAAGELFF. Filled out from reference TRBV11-2 and TRBJ2-2, the complete variable domain reads EAGVAQSPRYKIIEKRQSVAFWCNPISGHATLYWYQQILGQGPKLLIQFQNNGVVDDSQLPKDRFSAERLKGVDSTLKIQPAKLEDSAVYLCASSFLASAAGELFFGEGSRLTVL.

The chain uses TRBV5-8 and TRBJ2-3; TRBD2 is a possible D gene (6 bases). The CDR3 sequence is 17 residues long. The germline V gene encodes CDR1 SGHTS and CDR2 YDEGEE. Trimming stripped 3 bases from V and 3 bases from J, with 20 bases between. The CDR3 DNA sequence: TGTGCCAGCAGCTACCGGGGGTCCCGACGAGTAACAGATACGCAGTATTTT. It encodes CASSYRGSRRVTDTQYF.

The genes are TRBV29-1 and TRBJ2-1; D remains unclear. The CDR3 covers 17 residues. Germline lookup yields CDR1 SQVTM and CDR2 ANQGSEA. The ends were cut back, 1 base at V and 3 bases at J, with 19 bases in the middle. The CDR3 loop reads CSVEGTEIPPRYNEQFF. CDR3 bases: TGCAGCGTTGAAGGGACGGAAATCCCGCCTCGCTACAATGAGCAGTTCTTC.

This chain links TRBV30 with TRBJ1-2; D unclear. The CDR3 runs to 11 residues. Germline V gene lookup returns CDR1 GTSNPN and CDR2 SVGIG (reference sequence). V lost 5 bases to trimming and J lost 0 bases, with 4 bases between them. The CDR3 reads CAWATNYGYTF. The CDR3, as DNA: TGTGCCTGGGCTACTAACTATGGCTACACCTTC.

J is TRBJ2-7 and V is TRBV7-3; TRBD1 agrees at 8 bases. The CDR3 is 13 residues long. Germline CDR1 and CDR2: SGHTA and FQGTGA. Trimming removed 5 bases from V and 7 bases from J; junction bases left unmatched: 7. The CDR3 DNA sequence: TGTGCCAGCAGCACAGGGACAGGTGGTGAGCAGTACTTC. This sequence encodes CASSTGTGGEQYF.

The chain recombines TRBV4-1 with TRBJ1-1; 9 bases are a match to TRBD1. V was clipped by 5 bases and J by 10 bases; unmatched bases: 2. From germline, CDR1 is MGHRA and CDR2 YSYEKL. The CDR3 covers 11 residues. The CDR3 nucleotides are TGCGCCAGCAGCGACAGGGGGAGAGCTTTCTTT. Translating gives CASSDRGRAFF.

V is TRBV5-5 and J is TRBJ1-1; D is ambiguous. Trimming took 3 bases from V and 4 from J, leaving 10 bases between them. Germline CDR1 reads SGHKS; CDR2 reads YYEKEE (reference sequence). This CDR3 is 13 amino acids long. CDR3 bases: TGTGCCAGCAGCTCGGCGTCTGGCACTGAAGCTTTCTTT. Protein product: CASSSASGTEAFF.

V gene TRBV11-3 combines with J gene TRBJ2-7, with D hard to call. The V end lost 0 bases, the J end lost 6 bases, and 15 bases lay between the germline ends. The CDR3 covers 15 residues. CDR1 and CDR2 from the germline V gene are SGHNT and YENEEA. CDR3 DNA: TGTGCCAGCAGCTTAGAGGATTATTGTAGGAGCGAGCAGTACTTC. Amino acid sequence: CASSLEDYCRSEQYF.

This chain connects TRBV6-5 to TRBJ2-7; 7 nucleotides align to TRBD1. The CDR3 has 13 residues. V was clipped by 6 bases and J by 7 bases; unmatched bases: 9. The germline V gene encodes CDR1 MNHEY and CDR2 SVGAGI. The CDR3 reads CASRRQGSGEQYF. Written as DNA, the CDR3 is TGTGCCAGCAGAAGACAGGGTTCGGGGGAGCAGTACTTC.

This clone has only a few counts. The rearrangement joins TRBV7-6 to TRBJ2-5; D may be TRBD2 (6 bases). Trimming removed 2 bases from V and 9 bases from J, with 16 bases in between. The CDR3 is 14 residues long. Germline CDR1 SGHVS, CDR2 FNYEAQ. As DNA, the CDR3 is TGTGCCAGCAGCTTATACGGGACTCTGGAGGCCCAGTACTTC. Its protein is CASSLYGTLEAQYF.

This sequence joins TRBV19 and TRBJ2-1; tentatively, D is TRBD1 or TRBD2 (6 bases each). Per germline, CDR1 LNHDA and CDR2 SQIVND (reference sequence). V gave up 1 base and J gave up 7 bases, with 14 bases separating them. This CDR3 is built from 15 residues. The CDR3 DNA follows: TGTGCCAGTAGTATAGGAGGGGGGCCCTCTAATGAGCAGTTCTTC. Its protein is CASSIGGGPSNEQFF.

J is TRBJ2-2 and V is TRBV18, with TRBD2 identical over 11 bases. Germline values: CDR1 KGHSH, CDR2 LQKENI. V was clipped by 3 bases and J by 3 bases; unmatched bases: 6. The CDR3 length is 17 residues. CDR3 sequence: CASSPTTSGGDTGELFF. Here the CDR3 DNA reads TGTGCCAGCTCACCTACAACTAGCGGGGGAGACACCGGGGAGCTGTTTTTT.

This clone has a handful of counts. The CDR3 sequence is CASSQGGSGSYEQYF. In DNA, the CDR3 is TGTGCCAGCAGCCAAGGCGGTAGCGGCTCCTACGAGCAGTACTTC. This chain joins TRBV4-2 and TRBJ2-7, with a weak D call TRBD2 (6 bases). With 1 base removed from V and 0 bases from J, the gap between germline ends came to 10 bases. This CDR3 comprises 15 residues. The germline gives CDR1 LGHNA, CDR2 YNFKEQ.

The chain couples TRBV9 to TRBJ2-1, with 11 nucleotides matching TRBD2. The CDR3 runs to 17 residues. From germline, CDR1 is SGDLS and CDR2 YYNGEE. V lost 3 bases and J lost 3; bases outside the gene matches: 8. The CDR3 region has the DNA TGTGCCAGCAGCGCCTACCCCGGGACTAGCGGCTACAATGAGCAGTTCTTC. Its translation is CASSAYPGTSGYNEQFF.

The chain combines TRBV7-8 with TRBJ1-1, with TRBD1 matching over 8 bases. Unmatched junction bases numbered 3, after V lost 6 bases and J lost 6 bases. The CDR3 length is 12 residues. CDR1 is SGHVS, CDR2 FQNEAQ, per germline. As DNA, the CDR3 is TGTGCCAGCAGAACAGGGGGGCCTGAAGCTTTCTTT. It encodes CASRTGGPEAFF.

V gene TRBV14 combines with J gene TRBJ2-5; TRBD2 agrees at 8 bases. V lost 4 bases to trimming and J lost 5 bases; unmatched junction nucleotides: 3. Germline loops: CDR1 SGHDN, CDR2 FVKESK. The CDR3 loop spans 13 amino acids. As DNA, the CDR3 is TGTGCCAGCAGCCCCGGACTAGCTGAGACCCAGTACTTC. Translation gives CASSPGLAETQYF.

This clone is termed medium-sized (0.01 to 0.1%). The chain is built from TRBV19 and TRBJ1-1, with 9 nucleotides matching TRBD1. The CDR3 covers 14 residues. Germline V gene lookup returns CDR1 LNHDA and CDR2 SQIVND (reference sequence). V lost 7 bases and J lost 4; bases outside the gene matches: 7. CDR3 amino acids: CASIQGAGVTEAFF. The CDR3 bases are TGTGCCAGTATACAGGGGGCGGGAGTCACTGAAGCTTTCTTT. Based on the CDR3 plus reference TRBV19 and TRBJ1-1, the full variable domain is DGGITQSPKYLFRKEGQNVTLSCEQNLNHDAMYWYRQDPGQGLRLIYYSQIVNDFQKGDIAEGYSVSREKKESFPLTVTSAQKNPTAFYLCASIQGAGVTEAFFGQGTRLTVV.

The genes are TRBV6-5 and TRBJ1-5; D uncertain. This CDR3 has 13 residues. Per the germline V gene, CDR1 is MNHEY and CDR2 is SVGAGI. Trimming pared 5 bases from V and 7 bases from J, leaving 12 bases between. The CDR3 spells CASSPARQQPQHF. CDR3 in DNA: TGTGCCAGCAGTCCGGCCCGCCAACAGCCCCAGCATTTT.

This chain uses TRBV28 with TRBJ2-7, with 9 bases lining up with TRBD2. This CDR3 comprises 15 residues. The V gene's germline CDR1 is MDHEN and CDR2 SYDVKM. Trimming took 7 bases from V and 5 from J; bases not matched to a gene: 12. The CDR3, as DNA: TGTGCCAGCACGGCTCCCGGACTAGCGCGTAACGAGCAGTACTTC. This translates into CASTAPGLARNEQYF.

This clone was counted a few times. The chain links TRBV27 to TRBJ2-3, with D maybe TRBD1 (6 bases). Between the trimmed V and J ends, which lost 4 bases and 0 bases, there was a span of 20 bases. Germline lookup yields CDR1 MNHEY and CDR2 SMNVEV (reference sequence). CDR3 size: 18 residues. CDR3 protein: CASSSLTGQHSSTDTQYF. CDR3 nucleotide sequence: TGTGCCAGCAGTTCACTGACAGGACAGCATTCTAGCACAGATACGCAGTATTTT.